These 3 T cell receptor beta chains came from one sample sequenced in a study of blood T cell repertoires in COVID-19. Here immunoSEQ multiplex PCR was the method, and the copy in TCRdb shows in-frame clones only, minus some. The table includes about 34,000 clones, around 80% detected once. The sequenced sample was peripheral blood. The receptors originated from an elderly man with active or convalescent COVID-19.

In regard to this clone: This sample also contains other DNA sequences that code for the same CDR3. The chain carries TRBV28 and TRBJ2-2, with D unresolved. The CDR3 runs 14 residues. Germline loops: CDR1 MDHEN, CDR2 SYDVKM. The ends were cut back, 1 base at V and 5 bases at J, with 8 bases in the middle. DNA for the CDR3: TGTGCCAGCAGTTTATTTAGAGAAACCGGGGAGCTGTTTTTT. Protein product: CASSLFRETGELFF.

This chain joins TRBV5-5 and TRBJ2-7; TRBD2 aligns across 11 bases. Looked up from germline, CDR1 is SGHKS and CDR2 is YYEKEE (reference sequence). This CDR3 is built from 15 residues. Unmatched junction bases numbered 5, after V lost 4 bases and J lost 2 bases. CDR3 protein: CASSPGTSGTYEQYF. CDR3 nucleotide sequence: TGTGCCAGCAGCCCCGGGACTAGCGGTACCTACGAGCAGTACTTC. Full variable domain (rest looked up from reference TRBV5-5 and TRBJ2-7): DAGVTQSPTHLIKTRGQQVTLRCSPISGHKSVSWYQQVLGQGPQFIFQYYEKEERGRGNFPDRFSARQFPNYSSELNVNALLLGDSALYLCASSPGTSGTYEQYFGPGTRLTVT.

This chain joins TRBV28 and TRBJ1-4; D unclear. Germline V gene data show CDR1 as MDHEN and CDR2 as SYDVKM. V was clipped by 4 bases and J by 1 base, with 13 bases between them. The CDR3 runs to 16 residues. Written as DNA, the CDR3 is TGTGCCAGCAGTTCACCCTCGGCGGGAACTAATGAAAAACTGTTTTTT. This encodes CASSSPSAGTNEKLFF.